This entry concerns a single T cell receptor beta chain. What it binds is not known. Between the trimmed V and J ends, which lost 3 bases and 3 bases, there was a span of 6 bases. Germline lookup yields CDR1 SGHRS and CDR2 YFSETQ. CDR3 length equals 12 residues. Since all of the isolated RNA was reverse transcribed, expressed TCRB transcripts were what got sequenced. Sequenced by immunoSEQ multiplex PCR; TCRdb stores in-frame clones only, minus some. The repertoire holds approximately 26,000 clones, with almost 65% as singletons. The sample comes from a study of beta chain features in type 1 diabetes. Study observations and caveats: There was a moderate but significant shortening of TCRB CDR3s in all four CD4+ subsets of Type 1 diabetes patients. A definitive answer on HLA type influencing TCRB rearrangement was not reached here. Naive, central memory and Treg TCRB repertoires appeared more alike in patients than in healthy donors.

The sequence came from a woman younger than 45 with type 1 diabetes. The rearrangement links TRBV5-1 to TRBJ1-1, with D perhaps TRBD1 (5 bases). The sample was Tregs from blood. The CDR3 here is CASSWGDTEAFF. The CDR3 coding sequence is TGCGCCAGCAGCTGGGGGGACACTGAAGCTTTCTTT.